Reported below is one T cell receptor beta chain. Germline CDR1 reads ENHRY; CDR2 reads SYGVKD. This CDR3 spans 17 amino acids. V shed 7 bases and J 2 bases; nucleotides not matched to a gene: 13. Assay used: immunoSEQ multiplex PCR; TCRdb lists only in-frame clones, some missing. The table shows hundreds of thousands of clones, with around nine tenths occurring only once. The data belong to a study of Ad26.COV2.S vaccination and SARS-CoV-2 variants. Treatment of the sample: roughly 18 received Ad26.COV2.S at low or high dose, single or two shots; 5 received placebo; per-sample allocation not given. The samples date from day 63 after the first vaccine or placebo injection.

The V call is TRBV10-3, the J call TRBJ2-7; 11 bases agree with TRBD2. The sample in question was peripheral blood, obtained in a trial of Ad26.COV2.S vaccine versus placebo. This sequence was found in a person aged 18-65 years who received the Ad26.COV2.S COVID-19 vaccine or a placebo. The CDR3 DNA sequence: TGTGCCATCAAAGATCCCCTAGCGGGAGGCCATACCTACGAGCAGTACTTC. It yields the protein CAIKDPLAGGHTYEQYF.